Below, 8 T cell receptor beta chains from the same sample are listed, as sequenced in a study of tumor-infiltrating lymphocytes in primary liver carcinoma. Both RNA and DNA were isolated together from about 19-30 mg of bulk tissue that had not been sorted. The template, approximately 500 ng total RNA, yielded TCR beta cDNA made with a constant-region primer. Libraries of TCR beta came from three nested multiplex PCR rounds with slightly modified ARM-PCR. The two initial PCR rounds, approximately 10 cycles each, used TRBV1-TRBV30 forward and C-beta reverse primers. MiXCR was run by TCRdb on the multiplex PCR reads, yielding one entry per CDR3 protein. Seen here are under 110,000 distinct CDR3 sequences, under 70% observed once, and the top ten hold roughly 12%. Specimen: liver tumor tissue from sampling region 2. This sample's subset: tumor region T2, inferior pole. The origin of the receptors is a woman aged 60-70 years with primary liver carcinoma and hepatitis B virus infection.

Details on this clonotype: At one end, the junction sequence differs from germline, possibly due to a read error. The V and J genes are TRBV14 and TRBJ2-7; 8 bases align to TRBD2. The CDR3 covers 14 residues. Germline V gene sequence: CDR1 SGHDN, CDR2 FVKESK. As DNA, the CDR3 is TGTGCCAACAGCCAAGGCGGGAGGAGTGGCGAGCAGTACTTC. Translating it yields CANSQGGRSGEQYF.

A note on this clonotype: A much larger clone differs from this one at a single base, so this may be a read error. The rearrangement links TRBV28 to TRBJ2-5, with 12 nucleotides matching TRBD2. There are 16 residues in the CDR3. J was trimmed by 7 bases and V by 7 bases; bases with no gene match: 13. Germline lookup yields CDR1 MDHEN and CDR2 SYDVKM. The CDR3 DNA sequence: TGTGCCAGCAAAAAGGGCCGGACTAGCGGGAAGAGGACCCAGTACTTC. This gives the protein CASKKGRTSGKRTQYF. The full variable domain, in which reference TRBV28 and TRBJ2-5 provide the parts outside the CDR3, is DVKVTQSSRYLVKRTGEKVFLECVQDMDHENMFWYRQDPGLGLRLIYFSYDVKMKEKGDIPEGYSVSREKKERFSLILESASTNQTSMYLCASKKGRTSGKRTQYFGPGTRLLVL.

The rearrangement joins TRBV6-5 to TRBJ1-1; 10 nucleotides line up with TRBD1. The CDR3 is 15 residues long. With V trimmed by 5 bases and J by 4 bases, 7 bases remained unmatched. Germline values: CDR1 MNHEY, CDR2 SVGAGI. DNA of the CDR3: TGTGCCAGCAGTCCCCAGACAGGGGGCCCCACTGAAGCTTTCTTT. Translating it yields CASSPQTGGPTEAFF.

Turning to this clonotype: This could be a read error, since a much larger clone is one nucleotide away. Here the CDR3 omits its conserved ending phenylalanine or tryptophan, so a read error is the likely source. The chain couples TRBV6-1 to TRBJ1-5; 7 nucleotides align to TRBD1. The length of the CDR3 is 14 residues. The trim removed 8 bases at V and 2 bases at J, leaving 6 bases unmatched. Per the germline V gene, CDR1 is MNHNS and CDR2 is SASEGT. CDR3 region: CASFEGAGNQPQHL. DNA of the CDR3: TGTGCCAGCTTCGAGGGGGCTGGCAATCAGCCCCAGCATCTT.

The chain has TRBV28 and TRBJ2-2; D is perhaps TRBD2 (6 bases). CDR1 is MDHEN, CDR2 SYDVKM, per germline. The CDR3 length is 16 residues. The ends were cut back, 3 bases at V and 4 bases at J, with 15 bases in the middle. The CDR3 loop reads CASSLLRLGTTGELFF. CDR3 nucleotide sequence: TGTGCCAGCAGTTTGCTCCGACTAGGGACCACCGGGGAGCTGTTTTTT.

Remarks on this clonotype: The junction departs from the called germline gene at one end, perhaps through a read error. The CDR3 region has the DNA TGTGCCAACAGTGAAAGGGCAGGGTTATTAGAATCTGGAAACACCATATATTTT. Its protein product is CANSERAGLLESGNTIYF. This sequence joins TRBV6-1 and TRBJ1-3, with D possibly TRBD1 on 5 matching bases. This CDR3 spans 18 amino acids. Germline V gene lookup returns CDR1 MNHNS and CDR2 SASEGT.

About this clonotype: Germline and junction disagree at one end, which may indicate a read error. The chain has TRBV6-5 and TRBJ2-5; D may be TRBD2 (6 bases). CDR3 size: 13 residues. Germline V gene sequence: CDR1 MNHEY, CDR2 SVGAGI. This CDR3 reads CVSSYGSWQTQYF. CDR3 coding DNA: TGTGTCAGCAGTTACGGGAGTTGGCAGACCCAGTATTTC.

The J gene is TRBJ2-1, the V gene TRBV15; D gene uncertain. Germline V gene lookup returns CDR1 LNHNV and CDR2 YYDKDF (reference sequence). This CDR3 is 16 amino acids long. V dropped 1 base and J dropped 7 bases, with 17 bases sitting between them. In DNA form, the CDR3 reads TGTGCCACCAGCAGAGTCAAAATCGGCGGTCTGAATGAGCAGTTCTTC. Translation: CATSRVKIGGLNEQFF.